A single sample gave rise to the 4 T cell receptor beta chains below, sequenced in a study of T cell repertoires in cytomegalovirus infection. TCRdb re-called the reads with MiXCR, one entry per CDR3 protein. The profile covers hundreds of thousands of distinct CDR3 sequences, with around a third appearing a single time and approximately 18% taken by the ten largest. These receptors are not linked to any known antigen. The material was cultured PBMCs, obtained from culture after CMV antigen stimulation. The origin of the receptors is a human donor in good health (CMV status not recorded). Some clones in this sample may be carry-over from other donors' samples.

This clonotype has a handful of counts. V usage is TRBV7-9 and J usage is TRBJ1-3, with D possibly being TRBD1 (6 bases). Looked up from germline, CDR1 is SEHNR and CDR2 is FQNEAQ (reference sequence). This CDR3 region has 14 residues. V lost 5 bases and J lost 2, with 10 bases in between. The chain's CDR3 is CASSATGPGNTIYF. In nucleotides, the CDR3 is TGTGCCAGCAGCGCGACAGGCCCTGGAAACACCATATATTTT.

There are a few counts of this clonotype. The J gene is TRBJ2-5, the V gene TRBV10-3; D is uncertain. Trimming removed 3 bases from V and 1 base from J, with 12 bases in between. Germline CDR1 is ENHRY and CDR2 is SYGVKD. This CDR3 contains 15 residues. CDR3 region: CAISEPSRGQETQYF. The CDR3 coding sequence is TGTGCCATCAGTGAACCCTCACGCGGCCAAGAGACCCAGTACTTC.

The chain links TRBV10-3 to TRBJ2-7; perhaps D is TRBD1 or TRBD2 (5 bases each). Trimming removed 9 bases from V and 4 bases from J, with 16 bases in between. The CDR3 covers 13 residues. Germline V gene data show CDR1 as ENHRY and CDR2 as SYGVKD. CDR3 protein: CAIGQGVGYEQYF. In nucleotides, the CDR3 is TGTGCCATTGGTCAGGGAGTAGGGTACGAGCAGTACTTC.

The chain recombines TRBV27 with TRBJ1-6; D is perhaps TRBD1 (6 bases). Per germline, CDR1 MNHEY and CDR2 SMNVEV (reference sequence). The V and J ends lost 8 bases and 0 bases respectively, with 14 bases between them. The CDR3 runs 16 residues. CDR3 bases: TGTGCCAGCCGGTCAGGGGCCAGCTCCTATAATTCACCCCTCCACTTT. Encoded protein: CASRSGASSYNSPLHF.